Listed here are 7 T cell receptor beta chains from one sample, sequenced in a study of T cells in Graves' hyperthyroidism and ophthalmopathy. RNA transcripts were the template for amplifying TCR beta CDR3 regions. First-round RT-PCR of the TCR CDR3 relied on the HTBI primer set. Each CDR3 protein is one row after TCRdb ran MiXCR on the multiplex PCR reads. The sample contains hundreds of thousands of distinct CDR3 sequences, around 18% of which appear only once. The sequenced material came from blood. The receptor source for this set is a man in his forties with Graves' hyperthyroidism.

This clonotype was observed many times. The genes are TRBV12-3 or TRBV12-4 and TRBJ2-3; D may be TRBD1 or TRBD2 (5 bases each). Trimming shortened V by 6 bases and J by 1 base, and 17 bases separated the two germline ends. This CDR3 comprises 16 residues. The CDR3: CASSLRTLGGTDTQYF. The CDR3 DNA reads TGTGCCAGCAGCCTTAGGACCCTGGGGGGCACAGATACGCAGTATTTT.

This clonotype was seen a few times. The J gene is TRBJ2-5, the V gene TRBV20-1, with D perhaps TRBD1 (5 bases). Trimming took 3 bases from V and 0 from J, leaving 8 bases between them. The CDR3 has 13 amino acids. The V gene's germline CDR1 is DFQATT and CDR2 SNEGSKA (reference sequence). The CDR3 DNA is TGCAGTGCTAGGGGGCCGTACCAAGAGACCCAGTACTTC. It codes for CSARGPYQETQYF.

This clonotype has at least ten counts. The chain employs TRBV2 and TRBJ2-7, with TRBD1 as a possible D gene (6 bases). Per the germline V gene, CDR1 is SNHLY and CDR2 is FYNNEI. V lost 6 bases and J 3 bases, leaving 6 bases between the germline ends. The length of the CDR3 is 11 residues. The CDR3 coding sequence is TGTGCCAGCAGGGACAGCTACGAGCAGTACTTC. This sequence encodes CASRDSYEQYF.

The chain links TRBV3-1 to TRBJ2-3, with a tentative D call TRBD2 (6 bases). V was cut by 3 bases and J by 1 base, with 14 bases left in between. Germline lookup yields CDR1 LGHDT and CDR2 YNNKEL (reference sequence). The CDR3 consists of 16 residues. This chain's CDR3 is CASSHWDSWGTDTQYF. In DNA form, the CDR3 reads TGTGCCAGCAGCCATTGGGACTCGTGGGGCACAGATACGCAGTATTTT.

A single count supports this clonotype. The rearrangement uses TRBV6-5 and TRBJ1-2; 11 bases map to TRBD1. V lost 2 bases, J lost 4 bases, and 6 bases stayed unmatched. Germline V gene lookup returns CDR1 MNHEY and CDR2 SVGAGI. The CDR3 spans 16 residues. This CDR3 reads CASSYRPGQGGYGYTF. CDR3 coding DNA: TGTGCCAGCAGTTACCGACCGGGACAGGGGGGCTATGGCTACACCTTC.

In its sample, this clonotype was seen a few times. This chain joins TRBV5-4 and TRBJ2-1; the match to TRBD2 covers 10 bases. The germline gives CDR1 SGHNT, CDR2 YYREEE (reference sequence). V was pared by 0 bases and J by 8 bases, with 8 bases of the junction left unmatched. The CDR3 is 16 residues long. CDR3 nucleotides: TGTGCCAGCAGCTTGGGTCAGCGGGGGGGCTTGGATGAGCAGTTCTTC. Amino acid sequence: CASSLGQRGGLDEQFF.

The CDR3 region has the DNA TGTGCCAGCAGCCCCTATGGAGGGGGGAGCACAGATACGCAGTATTTT. Translated: CASSPYGGGSTDTQYF. The chain links TRBV7-8 to TRBJ2-3, with D perhaps TRBD1 or TRBD2 (6 bases each). This CDR3 has 16 amino acids. Trimming took off 5 bases at V and 0 bases at J, with 15 bases between the two ends. CDR1 is SGHVS, CDR2 FQNEAQ, per germline.